These 27 T cell receptor beta chains were all obtained from the same sample, sequenced in a study of identical twins. Each CDR3 protein is one row after TCRdb ran MiXCR on the 5' RACE reads. Here the sample spans 400,000 to 500,000 distinct CDR3 sequences, 18% being singletons. Sequences were obtained from naive T cells sorted from blood. All receptors come from a middle-aged man in good health.

There are many counts of this clonotype. This chain joins TRBV29-1 and TRBJ2-7; 8 positions match TRBD1. CDR3 length: 15 residues. Germline lookup yields CDR1 SQVTM and CDR2 ANQGSEA. Trimming at V came to 5 bases and at J to 3 bases, leaving 12 bases not matched to a gene. The CDR3 DNA is TGCAGCGTTTCCGTCCGGGACAGGCCCCTCTACGAGCAGTACTTC. This codes for CSVSVRDRPLYEQYF.

This clonotype was detected ten times or more. The chain links TRBV5-1 to TRBJ2-3, with TRBD2 as a possible D gene (7 bases). The CDR3 runs 16 residues. Per germline, CDR1 SGHRS and CDR2 YFSETQ. Trimming removed 7 bases from V and 2 bases from J, with 20 bases in between. The CDR3 loop is CASYSGGAETTDTQYF. The CDR3 DNA is TGCGCCAGCTACAGTGGGGGGGCCGAAACCACAGATACGCAGTATTTT. Using reference TRBV5-1 and TRBJ2-3 for the parts outside the CDR3, the full variable domain is KAGVTQTPRYLIKTRGQQVTLSCSPISGHRSVSWYQQTPGQGLQFLFEYFSETQRNKGNFPGRFSGRQFSNSRSEMNVSTLELGDSALYLCASYSGGAETTDTQYFGPGTRLTVL.

The chain joins TRBV4-3 to TRBJ2-6, with 7 bases matching TRBD2. V dropped 0 bases and J dropped 4; count of bases not matched to a gene: 6. In germline, CDR1 is LGHNA, CDR2 YSLEER. This CDR3 region has 17 residues. CDR3 region: CASSQEVGTTGANVLTF. The CDR3 DNA is TGCGCCAGCAGCCAAGAAGTAGGGACTACCGGGGCCAACGTCCTGACTTTC.

CDR3 in amino acids: CSANRGTNNQPQHF. The DNA for the CDR3 is TGCAGTGCTAACAGGGGGACTAACAATCAGCCCCAGCATTTT. The gene calls are TRBV20-1 and TRBJ1-5; 8 nucleotides line up with TRBD1. CDR1 DFQATT and CDR2 SNEGSKA come from the germline V gene (reference sequence). CDR3 length: 14 residues. V was pared by 4 bases and J by 3 bases, with 5 bases of the junction left unmatched.

V and J are TRBV7-6 and TRBJ2-7, with D maybe TRBD1 (6 bases). This CDR3 is built from 14 residues. Trimming took 4 bases from V and 3 from J, leaving 13 bases between them. Germline CDR1 and CDR2: SGHVS and FNYEAQ. CDR3 DNA: TGTGCCAGCAGCTACAGGGCCAACTTCTACGAGCAGTACTTC. Amino acid sequence: CASSYRANFYEQYF.

At least ten counts were recorded for this clonotype. This rearrangement joins TRBV7-2 to TRBJ2-3; 10 nucleotides match TRBD2. The germline CDR1 and CDR2 sequences are SGHTA and FQGNSA. This CDR3 spans 15 amino acids. The junction had 9 bases not matched to a gene; V was cut back by 8 bases and J by 4 bases. CDR3 in amino acids: CASGQAGGTADTQYF. The CDR3 DNA follows: TGTGCCAGCGGTCAAGCGGGGGGGACCGCAGATACGCAGTATTTT.

This chain links TRBV18 with TRBJ2-1; perhaps TRBD1 as D (6 bases). Trimming took 6 bases from V and 2 from J, leaving 14 bases between them. The CDR3 runs 15 residues. Germline CDR1 reads KGHSH; CDR2 reads LQKENI. CDR3: CASSPDRLTYNEQFF. For the CDR3, the DNA is TGTGCCAGCTCTCCTGACAGGTTAACCTACAATGAGCAGTTCTTC.

The chain recombines TRBV30 with TRBJ1-1; D gene unclear. The CDR3 has 10 amino acids. Per germline, CDR1 GTSNPN and CDR2 SVGIG (reference sequence). Trimming cost V 5 bases and J 7 bases, with 8 bases left between them. The CDR3 bases are TGTGCCTGGGGACGGCTTGAAGCTTTCTTT. Residues: CAWGRLEAFF.

The rearrangement joins TRBV7-3 to TRBJ1-3; possibly TRBD1 for D (5 bases). The CDR3 runs to 13 residues. Trimming left V 0 bases short and J 8 bases short, with 8 bases between. CDR1 SGHTA and CDR2 FQGTGA come from the germline V gene. CDR3 coding DNA: TGTGCCAGCAGCTTAACGTTGGGGGACACCATATATTTT. This sequence encodes CASSLTLGDTIYF.

This chain joins TRBV5-1 and TRBJ2-2, with D perhaps matching TRBD1 (5 bases). The germline V and J ends were trimmed by 7 bases and 1 base, with 20 bases remaining between them. Germline loops: CDR1 SGHRS, CDR2 YFSETQ. This CDR3 has 17 amino acids. CDR3 coding DNA: TGCGCCAGCGGCAGCCGAGTTTTGGGGCAGAACACCGGGGAGCTGTTTTTT. Translated, it gives CASGSRVLGQNTGELFF.

This clonotype was found many times. The DNA for the CDR3 is TGCAGTGCTAGAGGGGGACCCGCGGGGGGTGAGCAGTTCTTC. Its protein is CSARGGPAGGEQFF. The J gene is TRBJ2-1, the V gene TRBV20-1; 8 bases are shared with TRBD2. The CDR3 is made up of 14 amino acids. Germline lookup yields CDR1 DFQATT and CDR2 SNEGSKA (reference sequence). With V trimmed by 1 base and J by 9 bases, 8 bases remained unmatched.

This clonotype showed up just a few times. This chain uses TRBV10-3 with TRBJ2-7, with 11 bases that match TRBD2. Germline V gene sequence: CDR1 ENHRY, CDR2 SYGVKD. V lost 3 bases to trimming and J lost 5 bases; unmatched junction nucleotides: 6. This CDR3 spans 15 amino acids. As DNA, the CDR3 is TGTGCCATCAGTGATGGGACTAGCGGATCTCACGAGCAGTACTTC. This translates into CAISDGTSGSHEQYF.

This clonotype was detected many times. This chain joins TRBV7-8 and TRBJ1-2; D might be TRBD1 (5 bases). Looked up from germline, CDR1 is SGHVS and CDR2 is FQNEAQ. This CDR3 comprises 14 residues. V lost 5 bases and J lost 0, with 10 bases in between. Written as DNA, the CDR3 is TGTGCCAGCAGCGCGACAGCTACTAACTATGGCTACACCTTC. As protein: CASSATATNYGYTF.

This clonotype appeared many times. The rearrangement uses TRBV28 and TRBJ2-3; no definite D call. This CDR3 spans 12 amino acids. Germline V lookup: CDR1 MDHEN, CDR2 SYDVKM. Trimming removed 5 bases at V and 0 bases at J, with 3 bases between. CDR3 DNA sequence: TGTGCCAGCAGTGGGAGCACAGATACGCAGTATTTT. Encoded protein: CASSGSTDTQYF.

The chain has TRBV20-1 and TRBJ2-1, with 10 bases fitting TRBD2. The CDR3 consists of 15 residues. The germline V gene has CDR1 DFQATT and CDR2 SNEGSKA (reference sequence). V shed 6 bases and J 4 bases; nucleotides not matched to a gene: 9. CDR3 region: CSALLAGAVYNEQFF. Here the CDR3 DNA reads TGCAGTGCCTTGCTAGCGGGGGCCGTATACAATGAGCAGTTCTTC.

This clonotype was seen only a few times. CDR3: CASSSGQGINSPLHF. CDR3 nucleotides: TGTGCCAGCAGTAGTGGACAGGGAATAAATTCACCCCTCCACTTT. The chain carries TRBV5-5 and TRBJ1-6; 8 nucleotides agree with TRBD1. Germline CDR1 and CDR2: SGHKS and YYEKEE (reference sequence). The CDR3 is made up of 15 amino acids. Trimming removed 5 bases from V and 7 bases from J; junction bases left unmatched: 8.

The chain recombines TRBV12-3 or TRBV12-4 with TRBJ2-7, with a tentative D call TRBD1 (7 bases). The CDR3 loop spans 14 amino acids. V was pared by 3 bases and J by 7 bases, with 16 bases between. CDR3 residues: CASSFTPTGREQYF. The CDR3 bases are TGTGCCAGCAGTTTTACCCCGACAGGGAGGGAGCAGTACTTC.

This clonotype was recorded at least ten times. The chain joins TRBV29-1 to TRBJ2-2; D tentatively reads TRBD1 or TRBD2 (5 bases each). The CDR3 contains 14 residues. CDR1 and CDR2 from the germline V gene are SQVTM and ANQGSEA. V was trimmed by 2 bases and J by 4 bases, leaving 11 bases between them. Here the CDR3 reads CSVELGVGTGELFF. The CDR3 DNA reads TGCAGCGTTGAATTGGGGGTTGGCACCGGGGAGCTGTTTTTT.

V is TRBV18 and J is TRBJ2-7; 9 positions match TRBD2. This CDR3 has 14 amino acids. CDR1 KGHSH and CDR2 LQKENI come from the germline V gene. J gave up 6 bases and V 3 bases, and 6 bases lay outside the gene matches. DNA for the CDR3: TGTGCCAGCTCACCCGGCGGGGGGGCCGGCGAGCAGTACTTC. Translating it yields CASSPGGGAGEQYF.

This clonotype was counted between two and nine times. The rearrangement links TRBV3-1 to TRBJ2-2; no clear D. The CDR3 loop spans 13 amino acids. CDR1 LGHDT and CDR2 YNNKEL come from the germline V gene (reference sequence). With 3 bases removed from V and 3 bases from J, the gap between germline ends came to 5 bases. CDR3 in amino acids: CASSQLDTGELFF. Here the CDR3 DNA reads TGTGCCAGCAGCCAGTTAGACACCGGGGAGCTGTTTTTT.

This clonotype was picked up many times. The chain couples TRBV24-1 to TRBJ2-3; D is undetermined. The CDR3 contains 14 residues. Germline V CDR1 and CDR2: KGHDR, SFDVKD. Trimming took 5 bases from V and 0 from J, leaving 8 bases between them. The CDR3 DNA is TGTGCCACCAGTGGGGTCAAAAGCACAGATACGCAGTATTTT. Its translation: CATSGVKSTDTQYF.

There are many counts of this clonotype. The chain has TRBV12-3 or TRBV12-4 and TRBJ2-7; TRBD1 might be the D (6 bases). The V end was cut by 5 bases, the J end by 0 bases, with 11 bases between. This CDR3 spans 14 amino acids. CDR3 protein: CASSHTGNSYEQYF. As DNA, the CDR3 is TGTGCCAGCAGTCATACAGGGAACTCCTACGAGCAGTACTTC.

This clonotype has ten or more counts. This chain joins TRBV5-1 and TRBJ2-3; D may be TRBD2 (6 bases). The germline gives CDR1 SGHRS, CDR2 YFSETQ. The CDR3 loop spans 13 amino acids. The germline V and J ends were trimmed by 0 bases and 6 bases, with 8 bases remaining between them. The DNA for the CDR3 is TGCGCCAGCAGCTTGGGGGAGGTGGATACGCAGTATTTT. This codes for CASSLGEVDTQYF.

The CDR3 DNA reads TGTGCCAGCAGCTTGTTTGAGGAGTTCGGGGAGCTGTTTTTT. Residues: CASSLFEEFGELFF. The J gene is TRBJ2-2, the V gene TRBV7-9, with unresolved D. The CDR3 has 14 amino acids. V gave up 3 bases and J gave up 7 bases, with 12 bases separating them. Germline V gives CDR1 SEHNR, CDR2 FQNEAQ (reference sequence).

The chain uses TRBV2 and TRBJ2-7, with D perhaps matching TRBD1 (5 bases). Trimming cost V 2 bases and J 6 bases, with 14 bases left between them. The germline gives CDR1 SNHLY, CDR2 FYNNEI. This CDR3 is built from 14 residues. CDR3 residues: CASSEWGRAGEQYF. The CDR3 DNA follows: TGTGCCAGCAGTGAATGGGGCAGGGCAGGCGAGCAGTACTTC. Based on the CDR3 plus reference TRBV2 and TRBJ2-7, the full variable domain is EPEVTQTPSHQVTQMGQEVILRCVPISNHLYFYWYRQILGQKVEFLVSFYNNEISEKSEIFDDQFSVERPDGSNFTLKIRSTKLEDSAMYFCASSEWGRAGEQYFGPGTRLTVT.

On this clonotype itself: A much larger clone is a single base away; this may be a read error. The conserved final phenylalanine or tryptophan is absent from the CDR3, which likely points to a read error. V gene TRBV9 combines with J gene TRBJ1-2, with D unclear. Trimming took 0 bases from V and 1 from J, leaving 4 bases between them. Germline CDR1 is SGDLS and CDR2 is YYNGEE. CDR3 length: 13 residues. The CDR3 sequence: CASSVGNNYGYTY. CDR3 coding DNA: TGTGCCAGCAGCGTAGGGAATAACTATGGCTACACCTAC.

This clonotype showed up many times. V and J are TRBV20-1 and TRBJ1-2, with 8 bases lining up with TRBD1. V dropped 4 bases and J dropped 3; count of bases not matched to a gene: 7. CDR1 is DFQATT and CDR2 is SNEGSKA in the germline V gene (reference sequence). The CDR3 length is 14 residues. In nucleotides, the CDR3 is TGCAGTGCTACTCGACAGGGGATCGACTATGGCTACACCTTC. Protein: CSATRQGIDYGYTF.